This TCR beta chain was sequenced for a study of graft-versus-host responses after intestinal transplantation. TCRdb's copy holds only in-frame clones and misses some; the assay was immunoSEQ multiplex PCR. The data hold around 97,000 clones, with 90% to 95% observed a single time. Broader study findings: The marrow of recipients harbored GvH clones, and ileum or blood showed some of them first.

Of note for this clone: Its cognate antigen is unknown.

This CDR3 region has 18 residues. V shed 5 bases and J shed 0 bases, with 17 bases lying between them. Germline V lookup: CDR1 SGHAT, CDR2 FQNNGV. The chain has TRBV11-2 and TRBJ2-6; perhaps TRBD1 as D (5 bases). The material sequenced was unstimulated CD4+ T cells sorted from spleen or lymph node cells, taken before transplant. This receptor was taken from a human donor who was the organ donor for an intestinal transplant. This CDR3 is CASSPRTGAVSGANVLTF. CDR3 sequence (DNA): TGTGCCAGCAGCCCCCGCACAGGCGCCGTCTCTGGGGCCAACGTCCTGACTTTC.